Presented here are 18 T cell receptor beta chains from one specimen sequenced in a study of T-cell reconstitution after alpha-beta-depleted transplantation in children. Using unique molecular identifiers, the investigators prepared the TCRbeta library. A single record per CDR3 protein comes from TCRdb applying MiXCR to the PCR reads. The data show more than 250,000 distinct CDR3 sequences, around 9.6% seen once. This material consisted of PBMCs from the stem cell graft donor, taken from the stem cell graft. The receptors shown here come from a human donor who donated a stem cell graft to a child with SCID.

CDR3 nucleotides: TGCAGCGTTGAAGGCAGCCCCGGCGGGGCCTACGAGCAGTACTTC. It encodes CSVEGSPGGAYEQYF. The chain combines TRBV29-1 with TRBJ2-7; possibly TRBD2 for D (6 bases). The CDR3 sequence is 15 residues long. Germline V gene lookup returns CDR1 SQVTM and CDR2 ANQGSEA. Trimming shortened V by 1 base and J by 2 bases, and 15 bases separated the two germline ends.

This clonotype was seen a few times. The V and J genes are TRBV5-6 and TRBJ2-5, with 8 bases that match TRBD2. CDR1 SGHDT and CDR2 YYEEEE come from the germline V gene. There are 17 residues in the CDR3. The J segment lost 5 bases and the V segment lost 2 bases, leaving 14 bases of the junction unmatched. The CDR3 is CASSFIPGLVGSETQYF. As DNA, the CDR3 is TGTGCCAGCAGCTTTATCCCGGGACTAGTGGGGTCGGAGACCCAGTACTTC.

The genes are TRBV18 and TRBJ2-3, with 10 bases fitting TRBD1. The V gene's germline CDR1 is KGHSH and CDR2 LQKENI. V gave up 1 base and J gave up 4 bases; unmatched junction bases: 5. The CDR3 runs 16 residues. CDR3 nucleotide sequence: TGTGCCAGCTCACCACTTCGGACAGGGGGATCAGATACGCAGTATTTT. Amino acid sequence: CASSPLRTGGSDTQYF.

This clonotype was observed a handful of times. The rearrangement joins TRBV20-1 to TRBJ2-1; D is unclear. The CDR3 covers 10 residues. Per germline, CDR1 DFQATT and CDR2 SNEGSKA (reference sequence). The V end was cut by 3 bases, the J end by 7 bases, with 4 bases between. The CDR3 DNA is TGCAGTGCTAGCTTAAATGAGCAGTTCTTC. Amino acids: CSASLNEQFF.

The chain recombines TRBV18 with TRBJ2-7, with D perhaps given as TRBD1 or TRBD2 (5 bases each). From germline, CDR1 is KGHSH and CDR2 LQKENI. The CDR3 totals 15 residues. Trimming took 4 bases from V and 0 from J, leaving 13 bases between them. The DNA for the CDR3 is TGTGCCAGCTCACGTCCCGGGACGGGCTCCTACGAGCAGTACTTC. It translates to CASSRPGTGSYEQYF.

This clonotype has only a few counts. The V and J genes are TRBV5-1 and TRBJ1-1, with 8 bases that match TRBD1. The V gene end was trimmed by 2 bases and the J gene end by 5 bases; junction bases not matched to a gene: 11. The germline V gene has CDR1 SGHRS and CDR2 YFSETQ. This CDR3 region has 16 residues. The CDR3 here is CASSLKELQGVTEAFF. CDR3 DNA sequence: TGCGCCAGCAGCTTAAAAGAGCTACAGGGGGTAACTGAAGCTTTCTTT.

This clonotype was counted only a few times. V is TRBV10-3 and J is TRBJ2-3; D gene ambiguous. Germline V gene sequence: CDR1 ENHRY, CDR2 SYGVKD. The CDR3 spans 14 residues. V was trimmed by 7 bases and J by 2 bases, leaving 13 bases between them. This CDR3 is CAITALPSTDTQYF. The CDR3, as DNA: TGTGCCATCACCGCACTCCCCTCCACAGATACGCAGTATTTT.

This clonotype occurred a few times. V usage is TRBV11-2 and J usage is TRBJ2-7, with a tentative D call TRBD2 (5 bases). V lost 0 bases to trimming and J lost 2 bases, with 11 bases between them. The CDR3 is 15 residues long. Germline V gives CDR1 SGHAT, CDR2 FQNNGV. The chain's CDR3 is CASSLDGSRPYEQYF. The CDR3 nucleotides read TGTGCCAGCAGCTTAGATGGGAGCAGACCCTACGAGCAGTACTTC.

This clonotype was picked up many times. The chain is built from TRBV5-1 and TRBJ2-5; no firm D call. Germline CDR1 SGHRS, CDR2 YFSETQ. This CDR3 contains 15 residues. Trimming cost V 5 bases and J 0 bases, with 14 bases left between them. In DNA form, the CDR3 reads TGCGCCAGCAGAGGGTTAGAACGGGACCAAGAGACCCAGTACTTC. It yields the protein CASRGLERDQETQYF.

V usage is TRBV6-5 and J usage is TRBJ1-6; 9 bases are shared with TRBD1. CDR3 length: 19 residues. Germline V gives CDR1 MNHEY, CDR2 SVGAGI. Losses at the gene ends were 0 bases for V and 4 bases for J; bases not matched to a gene: 10. CDR3 sequence: CASSYSIWGTGSYNSPLHF. The CDR3 bases are TGTGCCAGCAGTTACTCGATATGGGGGACAGGGTCTTATAATTCACCCCTCCACTTT.

This clonotype occurred a few times. The chain links TRBV27 to TRBJ2-3; tentatively, D is TRBD2 (6 bases). The germline gives CDR1 MNHEY, CDR2 SMNVEV (reference sequence). Between the trimmed V and J ends, which lost 5 bases and 7 bases, there was a span of 19 bases. The CDR3 consists of 15 residues. The CDR3 DNA reads TGTGCCAGCAGTCTGTGGGGACTGGGGGAGAATACGCAGTATTTT. It codes for CASSLWGLGENTQYF.

This clonotype has a handful of counts. V and J are TRBV5-6 and TRBJ2-1; D not resolved. This CDR3 has 12 residues. Trimming removed 5 bases at V and 5 bases at J, with 8 bases between. Germline CDR1 is SGHDT and CDR2 is YYEEEE. Here the CDR3 reads CASSIYNNEQFF. The CDR3, as DNA: TGTGCCAGCAGTATCTATAACAATGAGCAGTTCTTC.

This clonotype has only one observation. This chain uses TRBV10-2 with TRBJ2-1; 9 positions match TRBD2. Per the germline V gene, CDR1 is WSHSY and CDR2 is SAAADI. The CDR3 sequence is 18 residues long. Trimming took 6 bases from V and 3 from J; bases not matched to a gene: 15. The CDR3 region is CASRPRAGGVILYNEQFF. The CDR3 nucleotides read TGCGCCAGCAGGCCGAGAGCGGGGGGCGTTATTCTCTACAATGAGCAGTTCTTC.

The V and J genes are TRBV5-1 and TRBJ2-3, with no clear D. The germline CDR1 and CDR2 sequences are SGHRS and YFSETQ. This CDR3 has 13 residues. Trimming left V 4 bases short and J 4 bases short, with 10 bases between. CDR3 protein: CASSQGPADTQYF. CDR3 DNA sequence: TGCGCCAGCAGCCAAGGTCCCGCAGATACGCAGTATTTT. The full variable domain, its missing parts supplied by reference TRBV5-1 and TRBJ2-3, is KAGVTQTPRYLIKTRGQQVTLSCSPISGHRSVSWYQQTPGQGLQFLFEYFSETQRNKGNFPGRFSGRQFSNSRSEMNVSTLELGDSALYLCASSQGPADTQYFGPGTRLTVL.

The rearrangement joins TRBV7-9 to TRBJ2-5, with 11 positions matching TRBD2. The CDR3 runs to 16 residues. The V gene end was trimmed by 4 bases and the J gene end by 5 bases; junction bases not matched to a gene: 9. CDR1 is SEHNR, CDR2 FQNEAQ, per germline (reference sequence). The CDR3 coding sequence is TGTGCCAGCAGCTCGACTAGCGGGACCAAATGGGAGACCCAGTACTTC. The encoded protein is CASSSTSGTKWETQYF. The entire variable domain, with the rest obtained from reference TRBV7-9 and TRBJ2-5, is as follows: DTGVSQNPRHKITKRGQNVTFRCDPISEHNRLYWYRQTLGQGPEFLTYFQNEAQLEKSRLLSDRFSAERPKGSFSTLEIQRTEQGDSAMYLCASSSTSGTKWETQYFGPGTRLLVL.

This clonotype was seen ten or more times. This chain joins TRBV2 and TRBJ2-2; the match to TRBD1 covers 7 bases. The germline V gene has CDR1 SNHLY and CDR2 FYNNEI. The CDR3 covers 15 residues. The V gene end was trimmed by 1 base and the J gene end by 7 bases; junction bases not matched to a gene: 6. The CDR3 DNA reads TGTGCCAGCAGTGAAGACAGGGGTTTGGGCGGGGAGCTGTTTTTT. Its protein product is CASSEDRGLGGELFF.

This clonotype was seen only a few times. The gene calls are TRBV24-1 and TRBJ1-2; D ambiguous. With 7 bases removed from V and 6 bases from J, the gap between germline ends came to 8 bases. CDR3 size: 11 residues. The germline gives CDR1 KGHDR, CDR2 SFDVKD. Written as DNA, the CDR3 is TGTGCCACCAGCGGGGTTGATGGCTACACCTTC. The encoded protein is CATSGVDGYTF.

The V call is TRBV12-3 or TRBV12-4, the J call TRBJ2-7; no definite D call. The CDR3 runs 14 residues. V gave up 3 bases and J gave up 1 base, with 10 bases separating them. The CDR3 here is CASSFSGRSYEQYF. For the CDR3, the DNA is TGTGCCAGCAGTTTTAGTGGCAGGTCCTACGAGCAGTACTTC.